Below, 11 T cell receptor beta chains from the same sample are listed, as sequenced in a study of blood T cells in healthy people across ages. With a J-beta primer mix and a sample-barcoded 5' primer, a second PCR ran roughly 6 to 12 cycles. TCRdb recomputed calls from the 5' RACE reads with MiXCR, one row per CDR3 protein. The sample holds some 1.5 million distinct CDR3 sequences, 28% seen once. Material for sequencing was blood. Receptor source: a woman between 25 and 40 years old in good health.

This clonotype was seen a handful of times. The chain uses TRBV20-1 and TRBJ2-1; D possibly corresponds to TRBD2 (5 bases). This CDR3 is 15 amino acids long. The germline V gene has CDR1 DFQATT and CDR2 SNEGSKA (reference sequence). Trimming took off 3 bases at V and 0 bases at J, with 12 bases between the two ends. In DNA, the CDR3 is TGCAGTGCTAGTGGCAGCGGAAGCTCCTACAATGAGCAGTTCTTC. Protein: CSASGSGSSYNEQFF.

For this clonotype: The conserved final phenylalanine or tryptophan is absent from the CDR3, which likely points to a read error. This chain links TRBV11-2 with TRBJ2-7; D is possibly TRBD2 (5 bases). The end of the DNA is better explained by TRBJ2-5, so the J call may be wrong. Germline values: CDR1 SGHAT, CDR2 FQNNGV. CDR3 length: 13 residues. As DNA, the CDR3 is TGTGCCAGCAGCTTAGTGCGGGAAGAGACCCAGTACCTC. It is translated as CASSLVREETQYL.

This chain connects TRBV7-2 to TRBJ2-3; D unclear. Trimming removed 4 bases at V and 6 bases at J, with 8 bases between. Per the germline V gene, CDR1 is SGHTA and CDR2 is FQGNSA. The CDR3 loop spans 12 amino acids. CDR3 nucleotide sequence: TGTGCCAGCAGCTCCCCGTGGGATACGCAGTATTTT. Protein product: CASSSPWDTQYF.

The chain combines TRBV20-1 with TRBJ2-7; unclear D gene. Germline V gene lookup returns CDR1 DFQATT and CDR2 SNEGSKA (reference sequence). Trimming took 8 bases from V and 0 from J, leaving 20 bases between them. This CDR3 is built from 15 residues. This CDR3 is CSPPRPGPSSYEQYF. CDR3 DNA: TGCAGTCCACCGAGGCCCGGTCCCAGCTCCTACGAGCAGTACTTC.

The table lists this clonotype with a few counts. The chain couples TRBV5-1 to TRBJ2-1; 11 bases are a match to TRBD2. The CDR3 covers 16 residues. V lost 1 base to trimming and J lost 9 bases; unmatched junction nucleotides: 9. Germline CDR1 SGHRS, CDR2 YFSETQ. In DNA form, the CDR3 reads TGCGCCAGCAGCTTGAATAGCGGGGGGGCCCAGGGTGAGCAGTTCTTC. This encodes CASSLNSGGAQGEQFF.

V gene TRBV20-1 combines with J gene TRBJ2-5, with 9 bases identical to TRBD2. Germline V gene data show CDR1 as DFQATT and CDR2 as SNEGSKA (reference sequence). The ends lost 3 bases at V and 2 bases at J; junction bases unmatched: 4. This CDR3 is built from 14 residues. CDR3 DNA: TGCAGTGCTAGGGAGGGACTAGCTCAAGAGACCCAGTACTTC. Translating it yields CSAREGLAQETQYF.

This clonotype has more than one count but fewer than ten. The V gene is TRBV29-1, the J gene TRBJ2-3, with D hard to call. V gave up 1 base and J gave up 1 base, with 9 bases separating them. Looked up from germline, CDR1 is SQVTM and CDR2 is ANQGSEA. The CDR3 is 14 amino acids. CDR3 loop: CSVEGGSGTDTQYF. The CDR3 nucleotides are TGCAGCGTTGAAGGTGGCTCGGGCACAGATACGCAGTATTTT.

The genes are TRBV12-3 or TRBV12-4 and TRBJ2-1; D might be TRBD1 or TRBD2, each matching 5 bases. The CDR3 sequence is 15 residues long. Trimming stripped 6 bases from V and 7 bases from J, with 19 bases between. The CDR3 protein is CASSHGAGKGNEQFF. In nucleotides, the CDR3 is TGTGCCAGCAGCCACGGGGCAGGGAAAGGGAATGAGCAGTTCTTC.

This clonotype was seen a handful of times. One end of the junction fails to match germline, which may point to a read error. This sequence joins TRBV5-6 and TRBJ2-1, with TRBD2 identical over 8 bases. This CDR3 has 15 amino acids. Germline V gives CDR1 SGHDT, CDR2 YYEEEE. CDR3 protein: CVSSSGLELKNEQFF. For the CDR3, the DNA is TGTGTCAGCAGCTCGGGACTAGAGCTCAAAAATGAGCAGTTCTTC. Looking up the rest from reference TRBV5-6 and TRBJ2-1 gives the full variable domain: DAGVTQSPTHLIKTRGQQVTLRCSPKSGHDTVSWYQQALGQGPQFIFQYYEEEERQRGNFPDRFSGHQFPNYSSELNVNALLLGDSALYLCVSSSGLELKNEQFFGPGTRLTVL.

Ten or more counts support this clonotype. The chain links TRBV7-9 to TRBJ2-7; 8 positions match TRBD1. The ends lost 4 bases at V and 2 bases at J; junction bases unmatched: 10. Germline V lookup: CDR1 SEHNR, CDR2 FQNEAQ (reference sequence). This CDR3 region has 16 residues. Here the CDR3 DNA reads TGTGCCAGCAGCTCAGTAAGACAGGGGACCCCCTACGAGCAGTACTTC. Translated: CASSSVRQGTPYEQYF.

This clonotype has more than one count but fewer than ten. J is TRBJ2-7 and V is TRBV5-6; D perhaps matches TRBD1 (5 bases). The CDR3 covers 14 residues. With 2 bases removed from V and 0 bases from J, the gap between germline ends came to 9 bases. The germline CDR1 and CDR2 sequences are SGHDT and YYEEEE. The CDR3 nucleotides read TGTGCCAGCAGCTTTAAGACAGTCTCCTACGAGCAGTACTTC. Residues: CASSFKTVSYEQYF.